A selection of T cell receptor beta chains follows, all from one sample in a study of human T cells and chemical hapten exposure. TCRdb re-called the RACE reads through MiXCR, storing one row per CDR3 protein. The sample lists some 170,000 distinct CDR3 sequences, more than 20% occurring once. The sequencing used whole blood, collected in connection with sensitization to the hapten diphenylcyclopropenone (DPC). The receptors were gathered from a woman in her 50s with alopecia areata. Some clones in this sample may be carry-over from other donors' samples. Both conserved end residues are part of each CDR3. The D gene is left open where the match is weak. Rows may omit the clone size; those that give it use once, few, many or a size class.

cdr3_nt: TGCGCCAGCAGCTTGGAGGGGCGTACTGTGAATTCACCCCTCCACTTT; cdr3_aa: CASSLEGRTVNSPLHF; clone_size: NA; v_call: TRBV5-1; j_call: TRBJ1-6; d_call: NA
cdr3_nt: TGTGCCAGCAGCTCCAGGGTTTCGGACACTGAAGCTTTCTTT; cdr3_aa: CASSSRVSDTEAFF; clone_size: many; v_call: TRBV7-2; j_call: TRBJ1-1; d_call: NA
cdr3_nt: TGTGCCATCAGATCCCACGGGACAGGGGACTGGAGTTCCTACAATGAGCAGTTCTTC; cdr3_aa: CAIRSHGTGDWSSYNEQFF; clone_size: NA; v_call: TRBV10-3; j_call: TRBJ2-1; d_call: TRBD1
cdr3_nt: TGTGCCAGCATCCTTGGGCTTGGTTCACCCCTCCACTTT; cdr3_aa: CASILGLGSPLHF; clone_size: NA; v_call: TRBV6-1; j_call: TRBJ1-6; d_call: NA
cdr3_nt: TGTGCCAGCTCACCGGGACAGCTATACTACGAGCAGTACTTC; cdr3_aa: CASSPGQLYYEQYF; clone_size: NA; v_call: TRBV18; j_call: TRBJ2-7; d_call: TRBD1
cdr3_nt: TGCAGCGTTGCCCACCCGAATGAAAAACTGTTTTTT; cdr3_aa: CSVAHPNEKLFF; clone_size: few; v_call: TRBV29-1; j_call: TRBJ1-4; d_call: NA
cdr3_nt: TGTGCCAGCAGCTTAAGACTAGCGGGAGTGACCGGGGAGCTGTTTTTT; cdr3_aa: CASSLRLAGVTGELFF; clone_size: few; v_call: TRBV11-2; j_call: TRBJ2-2; d_call: TRBD2
cdr3_nt: TGCAGCGTTAGAATATCCGGGACAGGATCCTACGAGCAGTACTTC; cdr3_aa: CSVRISGTGSYEQYF; clone_size: few; v_call: TRBV29-1; j_call: TRBJ2-7; d_call: TRBD1
cdr3_nt: TGTGCCAGCAGTGAACGGGCACAGCCCCAGCATTTT; cdr3_aa: CASSERAQPQHF; clone_size: NA; v_call: TRBV6-1; j_call: TRBJ1-5; d_call: NA
cdr3_nt: TGTGCCAGCAGCTTAGCGGGAGGGACCCAAAATGAGCAGTTCTTC; cdr3_aa: CASSLAGGTQNEQFF; clone_size: few; v_call: TRBV7-2; j_call: TRBJ2-1; d_call: TRBD2
cdr3_nt: TGTGCCAGCAGCCAAGTTCAGGGGCTGATCGGTTCTGAAGCTTTCTTT; cdr3_aa: CASSQVQGLIGSEAFF; clone_size: NA; v_call: TRBV4-2; j_call: TRBJ1-1; d_call: NA
cdr3_nt: TGTGCCAGCAGCCGGTCGTCTTACGAGCAGTACTTC; cdr3_aa: CASSRSSYEQYF; clone_size: few; v_call: TRBV7-9; j_call: TRBJ2-7; d_call: NA
cdr3_nt: TGTGCCAGCAGCACTGACAGGGGCCCTGAAGCTTTCTTT; cdr3_aa: CASSTDRGPEAFF; clone_size: few; v_call: TRBV7-8; j_call: TRBJ1-1; d_call: TRBD1
cdr3_nt: TGCGCCAGCAGCTTCCAGGGGGGAGCTTTCTTT; cdr3_aa: CASSFQGGAFF; clone_size: few; v_call: TRBV5-1; j_call: TRBJ1-1; d_call: TRBD1
cdr3_nt: TGTGCCAGCAGCTTATCTTTACTAGCGGATTTCCAAGAGACCCAGTACTTC; cdr3_aa: CASSLSLLADFQETQYF; clone_size: few; v_call: TRBV7-2; j_call: TRBJ2-5; d_call: TRBD2
cdr3_nt: TGCAGCGTCGGGACTAGCGGAGGGGATACGCAGTATTTT; cdr3_aa: CSVGTSGGDTQYF; clone_size: NA; v_call: TRBV29-1; j_call: TRBJ2-3; d_call: TRBD2
cdr3_nt: TGCAGTGCTAGAGATTGGACTAGCGGACGCACAGATACGCAGTATTTT; cdr3_aa: CSARDWTSGRTDTQYF; clone_size: NA; v_call: TRBV20-1; j_call: TRBJ2-3; d_call: TRBD2
cdr3_nt: TGTGCCAGCTCGCCCCTTAACCCCAGGGGGCTGAACACTGAAGCTTTCTTT; cdr3_aa: CASSPLNPRGLNTEAFF; clone_size: NA; v_call: TRBV18; j_call: TRBJ1-1; d_call: TRBD1
cdr3_nt: TGTGCCAGCAGTAGAGTGGGTCCCACTGAAGCTTTCTTT; cdr3_aa: CASSRVGPTEAFF; clone_size: NA; v_call: TRBV25-1; j_call: TRBJ1-1; d_call: NA
cdr3_nt: TGCGCCAGCAGCCGGGGGACAGAGTCGACAGATACGCAGTATTTT; cdr3_aa: CASSRGTESTDTQYF; clone_size: NA; v_call: TRBV10-2; j_call: TRBJ2-3; d_call: NA
cdr3_nt: TGCGCCAGCAGCTTGGACTCGGCCACAGATACGCAGTATTTT; cdr3_aa: CASSLDSATDTQYF; clone_size: NA; v_call: TRBV5-1; j_call: TRBJ2-3; d_call: NA
cdr3_nt: TGTGCCAGCAGGCCGGGACAGGGGCTATATGAGCAGTTCTTC; cdr3_aa: CASRPGQGLYEQFF; clone_size: few; v_call: TRBV28; j_call: TRBJ2-1; d_call: TRBD1
cdr3_nt: TGTGCCAGCAGCTTCGAGCCCCACAGGGAGAACTATGGCTACACCTTC; cdr3_aa: CASSFEPHRENYGYTF; clone_size: few; v_call: TRBV7-8; j_call: TRBJ1-2; d_call: NA
cdr3_nt: TGCAGTGCTAGAGATGAGGCTAGCGGGAGGAGGAGAGCCTACGAGCAGTACTTC; cdr3_aa: CSARDEASGRRRAYEQYF; clone_size: NA; v_call: TRBV20-1; j_call: TRBJ2-7; d_call: TRBD2
cdr3_nt: TGTGCCAGCAGTACCCTGGTTAGTGGGCTTCGTGAGCAGTTCTTC; cdr3_aa: CASSTLVSGLREQFF; clone_size: few; v_call: TRBV2; j_call: TRBJ2-1; d_call: NA
cdr3_nt: TGTGCCAGCAGACGACGGGGCCAAGAGACCCAGTACTTC; cdr3_aa: CASRRRGQETQYF; clone_size: few; v_call: TRBV6-2/TRBV6-3; j_call: TRBJ2-5; d_call: NA
cdr3_nt: TGTGCCAGCAGTATAGACCAGGGGCTCGGAGCTTTCTTT; cdr3_aa: CASSIDQGLGAFF; clone_size: few; v_call: TRBV6-1; j_call: TRBJ1-1; d_call: NA
cdr3_nt: TGTGCCAGGGAGGGCTACGAGCAGTACTTC; cdr3_aa: CAREGYEQYF; clone_size: many; v_call: TRBV25-1; j_call: TRBJ2-7; d_call: NA
cdr3_nt: TGTGCCAGCAGCGCGGACAGGGGGATTTCCTACAATGAGCAGTTCTTC; cdr3_aa: CASSADRGISYNEQFF; clone_size: NA; v_call: TRBV7-9; j_call: TRBJ2-1; d_call: TRBD1
cdr3_nt: TGTGCCAGCAGTAGACTAGCGGGAGCCCTCACAGATACGCAGTATTTT; cdr3_aa: CASSRLAGALTDTQYF; clone_size: NA; v_call: TRBV27; j_call: TRBJ2-3; d_call: TRBD2
cdr3_nt: TGCAGTGCTAGGGATGACTTGCTGAGCTCCTACAATGAGCAGTTCTTC; cdr3_aa: CSARDDLLSSYNEQFF; clone_size: NA; v_call: TRBV20-1; j_call: TRBJ2-1; d_call: NA
cdr3_nt: TGCGCCAGCAGTCCGATAACAGAGGTCCCAGAAAAACTGTTTTTT; cdr3_aa: CASSPITEVPEKLFF; clone_size: few; v_call: TRBV5-1; j_call: TRBJ1-4; d_call: NA
cdr3_nt: TGTGCCAGCTCTCCTAGGGCGACAGGGTCGGATCCGAGGCAGCCCCAGCATTTT; cdr3_aa: CASSPRATGSDPRQPQHF; clone_size: few; v_call: TRBV18; j_call: TRBJ1-5; d_call: TRBD1
cdr3_nt: TGTGCCAGCAGCCAAAACACAGATACGCAGTATTTT; cdr3_aa: CASSQNTDTQYF; clone_size: many; v_call: TRBV3-1; j_call: TRBJ2-3; d_call: NA
cdr3_nt: TGTGCCAGCAGTAAGGGGCACCGGGCATCCCCTTTGGGGTTCTTC; cdr3_aa: CASSKGHRASPLGFF; clone_size: once; v_call: TRBV12-3/TRBV12-4; j_call: TRBJ2-1; d_call: NA
cdr3_nt: TGTGCCAGCAGTTTAGAGAGTCCAATGGTGCAGTTCTTC; cdr3_aa: CASSLESPMVQFF; clone_size: NA; v_call: TRBV27; j_call: TRBJ2-1; d_call: NA
cdr3_nt: TGTGCCAGCAGCTTGAAGGACACTGATAATTCACCCCTCCACTTT; cdr3_aa: CASSLKDTDNSPLHF; clone_size: NA; v_call: TRBV7-9; j_call: TRBJ1-6; d_call: NA
cdr3_nt: TGTGCCAGCAGTTGGGGGACAGGGGTTGGCTACACCTTC; cdr3_aa: CASSWGTGVGYTF; clone_size: NA; v_call: TRBV6-6; j_call: TRBJ1-2; d_call: TRBD1
cdr3_nt: TGCAGCGTTGACAGGGGCCCCAACACCGGGGAGCTGTTTTTT; cdr3_aa: CSVDRGPNTGELFF; clone_size: NA; v_call: TRBV29-1; j_call: TRBJ2-2; d_call: NA
cdr3_nt: TGTGCCAGCAGCTTTATCCTCGGTACGACCTACAATGAGCAGTTCTTC; cdr3_aa: CASSFILGTTYNEQFF; clone_size: few; v_call: TRBV11-2; j_call: TRBJ2-1; d_call: NA
cdr3_nt: TGTGCCAGCAGCCAAGCCTCGTCTCCCAATGAGCAGTTCTTC; cdr3_aa: CASSQASSPNEQFF; clone_size: NA; v_call: TRBV4-2; j_call: TRBJ2-1; d_call: NA
cdr3_nt: TGTGCCAGCAGTTCACAGGGTTTAGCGGTCTCCTACGAGCAGTACTTC; cdr3_aa: CASSSQGLAVSYEQYF; clone_size: few; v_call: TRBV27; j_call: TRBJ2-7; d_call: NA
cdr3_nt: TGTGCCAGCAGGGGACAGGGGGTTGACTATGGCTACACCTTC; cdr3_aa: CASRGQGVDYGYTF; clone_size: few; v_call: TRBV6-6; j_call: TRBJ1-2; d_call: TRBD1
cdr3_nt: TGTGCCAGCAGCTCCGGACTAGCGGGAGTTGCCTACGAGCAGTACTTC; cdr3_aa: CASSSGLAGVAYEQYF; clone_size: few; v_call: TRBV3-1; j_call: TRBJ2-7; d_call: TRBD2
cdr3_nt: TGTGCTGGGGGGGGAAAGAACACTGAAGCTTTCTTT; cdr3_aa: CAGGGKNTEAFF; clone_size: NA; v_call: TRBV7-9; j_call: TRBJ1-1; d_call: NA
cdr3_nt: TGTGCCAGCAGCCAGGGACTATCCAAGTATGAGCAGTTCTTC; cdr3_aa: CASSQGLSKYEQFF; clone_size: NA; v_call: TRBV11-2; j_call: TRBJ2-1; d_call: TRBD2
cdr3_nt: TGTGCCAGCAGCCCCCTACAGGGAAGGACCGGGGAGCTGTTTTTT; cdr3_aa: CASSPLQGRTGELFF; clone_size: few; v_call: TRBV5-4; j_call: TRBJ2-2; d_call: NA
cdr3_nt: TGTGCCAGCAGCGTGGACAGAACTGGAAACACCATATATTTT; cdr3_aa: CASSVDRTGNTIYF; clone_size: NA; v_call: TRBV7-2; j_call: TRBJ1-3; d_call: NA
cdr3_nt: TGTGCCAGCAGTGTGGACAGGGCTGGGGCCAACGTCCTGACTTTC; cdr3_aa: CASSVDRAGANVLTF; clone_size: NA; v_call: TRBV6-1; j_call: TRBJ2-6; d_call: TRBD1
cdr3_nt: TGTGCCACCAGCAGAGATAGGGTGAACACTGAAGCTTTCTTT; cdr3_aa: CATSRDRVNTEAFF; clone_size: NA; v_call: TRBV15; j_call: TRBJ1-1; d_call: NA
cdr3_nt: TGCGCCAGCAGCTCTGGAATTGGACAGGGATATGGCTACACCTTC; cdr3_aa: CASSSGIGQGYGYTF; clone_size: NA; v_call: TRBV5-1; j_call: TRBJ1-2; d_call: TRBD1
cdr3_nt: TGTGCCAGCTCTGGACCTGCCGAGACCCAGTACTTC; cdr3_aa: CASSGPAETQYF; clone_size: NA; v_call: TRBV27; j_call: TRBJ2-5; d_call: NA
cdr3_nt: TGCAGCTGGACTGTTACTAGCGGCCCCCCCGAGACCCAGTACTTC; cdr3_aa: CSWTVTSGPPETQYF; clone_size: few; v_call: TRBV29-1; j_call: TRBJ2-5; d_call: TRBD2
cdr3_nt: TGTGCCAGCAGGGACAGTGGCACTGAAGCTTTCTTT; cdr3_aa: CASRDSGTEAFF; clone_size: NA; v_call: TRBV25-1; j_call: TRBJ1-1; d_call: NA
cdr3_nt: TGCGCCAGCAGCTCACAGGGCCCTGGGAACGAGCAGTACTTC; cdr3_aa: CASSSQGPGNEQYF; clone_size: few; v_call: TRBV5-1; j_call: TRBJ2-7; d_call: NA
cdr3_nt: TGTGCCAGCAAGGATTTCACGACTGAAGCTTTCTTT; cdr3_aa: CASKDFTTEAFF; clone_size: NA; v_call: TRBV2; j_call: TRBJ1-1; d_call: NA
cdr3_nt: TGTGCCAGCAGTTACGGGACTAGCGGGTACACAGATACGCAGTATTTT; cdr3_aa: CASSYGTSGYTDTQYF; clone_size: NA; v_call: TRBV6-5; j_call: TRBJ2-3; d_call: TRBD2
cdr3_nt: TGTGCCAGCAGCTCGAATGGAGACCCCATCTTCAATGAGCAGTTCTTC; cdr3_aa: CASSSNGDPIFNEQFF; clone_size: NA; v_call: TRBV11-3; j_call: TRBJ2-1; d_call: NA
cdr3_nt: TGTGCCAGCAGTGGGGGGGGTAATGAAAAACTGTTTTTT; cdr3_aa: CASSGGGNEKLFF; clone_size: NA; v_call: TRBV25-1; j_call: TRBJ1-4; d_call: NA
cdr3_nt: TGTGCCAGCAGCCAAGTCCCAGGGGTCGAGCAGTACTTC; cdr3_aa: CASSQVPGVEQYF; clone_size: NA; v_call: TRBV3-1; j_call: TRBJ2-7; d_call: NA